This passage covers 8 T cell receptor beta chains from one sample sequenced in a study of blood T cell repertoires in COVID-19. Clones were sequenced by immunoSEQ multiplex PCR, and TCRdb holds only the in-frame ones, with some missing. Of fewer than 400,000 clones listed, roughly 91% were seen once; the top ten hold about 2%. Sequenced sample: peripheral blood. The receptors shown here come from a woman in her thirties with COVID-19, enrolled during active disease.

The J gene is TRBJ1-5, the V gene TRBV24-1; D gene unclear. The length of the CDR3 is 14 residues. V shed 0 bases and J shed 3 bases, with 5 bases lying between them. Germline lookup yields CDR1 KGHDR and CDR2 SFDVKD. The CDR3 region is CATSDLTVNQPQHF. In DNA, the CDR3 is TGTGCCACCAGTGATTTGACAGTCAATCAGCCCCAGCATTTT.

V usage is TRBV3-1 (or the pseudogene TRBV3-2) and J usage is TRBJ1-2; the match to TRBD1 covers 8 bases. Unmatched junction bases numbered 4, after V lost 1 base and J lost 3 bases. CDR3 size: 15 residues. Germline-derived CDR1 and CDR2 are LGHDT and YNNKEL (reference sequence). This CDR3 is CASSQGTGLHYGYTF. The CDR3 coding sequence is TGTGCCAGCAGCCAAGGGACAGGGTTACACTATGGCTACACCTTC.

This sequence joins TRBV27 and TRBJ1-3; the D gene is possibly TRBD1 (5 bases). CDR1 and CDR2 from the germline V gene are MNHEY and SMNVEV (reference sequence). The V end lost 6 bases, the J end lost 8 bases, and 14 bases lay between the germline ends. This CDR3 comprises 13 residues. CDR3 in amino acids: CASRAGHEDTIYF. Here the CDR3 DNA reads TGTGCCAGCAGAGCCGGACATGAAGACACCATATATTTT.

The CDR3 sequence is CASSQPGGTEAFF. The CDR3 DNA reads as TGCGCCAGCAGCCAACCAGGGGGGACTGAAGCTTTCTTT. The chain carries TRBV4-1 and TRBJ1-1; 7 bases fit TRBD1. Per the germline V gene, CDR1 is MGHRA and CDR2 is YSYEKL. With 2 bases clipped from V and 5 bases from J, the junction kept 2 bases outside the gene matches. CDR3 size: 13 residues.

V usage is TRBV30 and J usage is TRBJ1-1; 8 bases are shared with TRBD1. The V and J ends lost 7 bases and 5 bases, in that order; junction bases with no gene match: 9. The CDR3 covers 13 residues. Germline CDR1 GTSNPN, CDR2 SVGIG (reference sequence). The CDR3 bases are TGTGCCTCCAAATCCAGGGGGCAAACTGAAGCTTTCTTT. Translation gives CASKSRGQTEAFF.

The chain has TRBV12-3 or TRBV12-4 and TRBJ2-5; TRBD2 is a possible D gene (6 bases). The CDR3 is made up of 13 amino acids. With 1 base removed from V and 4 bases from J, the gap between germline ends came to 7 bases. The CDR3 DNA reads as TGTGCCAGCAGTTTAGTAGCGGTAGAGACCCAGTACTTC. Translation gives CASSLVAVETQYF.

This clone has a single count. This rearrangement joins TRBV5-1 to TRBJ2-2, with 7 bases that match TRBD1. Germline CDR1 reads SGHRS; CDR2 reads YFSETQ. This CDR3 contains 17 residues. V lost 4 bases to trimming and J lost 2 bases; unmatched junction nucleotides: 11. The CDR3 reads CASSQITGVLNTGELFF. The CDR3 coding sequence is TGCGCCAGCAGCCAAATTACAGGGGTCCTAAACACCGGGGAGCTGTTTTTT.

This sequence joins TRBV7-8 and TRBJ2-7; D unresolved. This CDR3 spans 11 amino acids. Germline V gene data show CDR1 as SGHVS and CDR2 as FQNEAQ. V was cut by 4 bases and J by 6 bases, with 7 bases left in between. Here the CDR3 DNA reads TGTGCCAGCAGCTCTGGAGTCGAGCAGTACGTC. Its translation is CASSSGVEQYV.